This record concerns one T cell receptor beta chain sequence. cDNA libraries for TRB were generated by 5' RACE incorporating UMI labels. From the 5' RACE reads, TCRdb lists one entry per CDR3 protein and no DNA. The sample has 150,000 or so distinct CDR3 sequences; the top ten hold about 0.48%. The source of the sample is a study of CXCR3-negative and CXCR3-positive naive CD8 T cells. Looked up from germline, CDR1 is DFQATT and CDR2 is SNEGSKA (reference sequence). The CDR3 consists of 14 residues. This sequence was found in a human donor in good health. Some clones in this sample may be carry-over from other donors' samples. The sample was naive CXCR3- CD8+ T cells from blood. Subset of the sample: CD45RO-CCR7+CD27+CD95- naive CD8+ T cells lacking CXCR3 (TNR3-). V gene TRBV20-1 combines with J gene TRBJ2-7; the TRBD2 assignment by TCRdb is unverifiable without DNA. CDR3 loop: CSARDLGGIYEQYF.